The next 10 T cell receptor beta chains were all read from a single sample in a study of beta chain features in type 1 diabetes. Expressed TCRB transcripts were sequenced because the isolated RNA had all been reverse transcribed beforehand. The repertoire was sequenced with immunoSEQ multiplex PCR; TCRdb's copy has only in-frame clones and lacks some. The sample carries more than 350,000 clones, approximately 10% recorded once. The sequencing sample was made of naive CD4+ T cells from blood. All receptors derive from a woman in her late teens or twenties in good health.

The rearrangement uses TRBV29-1 and TRBJ2-3; D may be TRBD1 or TRBD2 (6 bases each). The CDR3 sequence is 13 residues long. Trimming removed 6 bases from V and 4 bases from J, with 14 bases in between. CDR1 and CDR2 from the germline V gene are SQVTM and ANQGSEA. CDR3 DNA: TGCAGCGTAGGGGGGAGATCCCCAGATACGCAGTATTTT. Its translation is CSVGGRSPDTQYF.

The sample holds a few counts of this clone. The chain uses TRBV4-1 and TRBJ1-5, with a tentative D call TRBD1 (6 bases). V lost 5 bases and J lost 3, with 20 bases in between. Germline assignment: CDR1 MGHRA and CDR2 YSYEKL. This CDR3 is built from 17 residues. Written as DNA, the CDR3 is TGCGCCAGCAGCGCGGGCAGGGGAACTAGACTCAATCAGCCCCAGCATTTT. Protein: CASSAGRGTRLNQPQHF.

This clone appeared a few times. V is TRBV14 and J is TRBJ1-2; D not resolved. This CDR3 has 13 amino acids. Germline V gene lookup returns CDR1 SGHDN and CDR2 FVKESK. V lost 0 bases to trimming and J lost 8 bases, with 10 bases between them. The CDR3 nucleotides read TGTGCCAGCAGCCAAGATTACGGCTTCGGCTACACCTTC. It encodes CASSQDYGFGYTF.

In this sample, this clone turned up a few times. Distinct nucleotide sequences in the sample also encode this CDR3. The rearrangement links TRBV29-1 to TRBJ1-2; no clear D gene. There are 11 residues in the CDR3. Between the trimmed V and J ends, which lost 6 bases and 6 bases, there was a span of 11 bases. Per the germline V gene, CDR1 is SQVTM and CDR2 is ANQGSEA. CDR3 residues: CSVRVVDGYTF. DNA of the CDR3: TGCAGCGTGCGTGTGGTGGATGGCTACACCTTC.

The chain uses TRBV6-1 and TRBJ2-7, with D possibly being TRBD2 (6 bases). The CDR3 totals 13 residues. V was clipped by 11 bases and J by 2 bases, with 16 bases between them. CDR1 and CDR2 (germline): MNHNS, SASEGT. The CDR3 region is CAARTGVTYEQYV. The DNA of the CDR3 is TGTGCCGCAAGAACGGGGGTAACCTACGAGCAGTACGTC.

J is TRBJ2-1 and V is TRBV7-8; D call uncertain. The germline V gene has CDR1 SGHVS and CDR2 FQNEAQ. CDR3 length: 14 amino acids. Trimming took off 0 bases at V and 8 bases at J, with 11 bases between the two ends. The CDR3 DNA follows: TGTGCCAGCAGCTTAGCGCTAATAGCCCATGAGCAGTTCTTC. This encodes CASSLALIAHEQFF. Using reference TRBV7-8 and TRBJ2-1 for the parts outside the CDR3, the full variable domain is GAGVSQSPRYKVAKRGQDVALRCDPISGHVSLFWYQQALGQGPEFLTYFQNEAQLDKSGLPSDRFFAERPEGSVSTLKIQRTQQEDSAVYLCASSLALIAHEQFFGPGTRLTVL.

This chain connects TRBV30 to TRBJ1-1; D is uncertain. The germline CDR1 and CDR2 sequences are GTSNPN and SVGIG (reference sequence). The CDR3 covers 12 residues. The germline V and J ends were trimmed by 2 bases and 4 bases, with 8 bases remaining between them. The CDR3 protein is CAWSRLGTEAFF. The CDR3, as DNA: TGTGCCTGGAGTCGCCTCGGCACTGAAGCTTTCTTT.

J is TRBJ1-5 and V is TRBV7-9, with D possibly being TRBD1 (5 bases). The length of the CDR3 is 15 residues. The germline V gene has CDR1 SEHNR and CDR2 FQNEAQ (reference sequence). V was pared by 2 bases and J by 2 bases, with 10 bases between. The CDR3, as DNA: TGTGCCAGCAGCTTACAGGAAGGGGGCAATCAGCCCCAGCATTTT. It codes for CASSLQEGGNQPQHF.

The chain is built from TRBV7-2 and TRBJ1-2; 7 bases map to TRBD1. The germline CDR1 and CDR2 sequences are SGHTA and FQGNSA. The V gene end was trimmed by 2 bases and the J gene end by 4 bases; junction bases not matched to a gene: 7. CDR3 length equals 15 residues. The CDR3 here is CASSLQTGDGYGYTF. The CDR3, as DNA: TGTGCCAGCAGCTTACAAACAGGGGACGGCTATGGCTACACCTTC.

The CDR3 loop reads CASSRGGGQETQYF. In DNA form, the CDR3 reads TGTGCCAGCAGCCGCGGAGGGGGTCAAGAGACCCAGTACTTC. The V gene is TRBV7-3, the J gene TRBJ2-5, with D perhaps assigned TRBD1 or TRBD2 (6 bases each). Germline values: CDR1 SGHTA, CDR2 FQGTGA. Trimming left V 5 bases short and J 2 bases short, with 12 bases between. The CDR3 runs to 14 residues.